These 20 T cell receptor beta chains came from one sample sequenced in a study of lymphopenia after photon versus proton radiotherapy (dated by TCRdb to 2018 to 2020). The library was obtained by the immunoSEQ multiplex PCR assay. Imported from immuneACCESS, the table was reduced by TCRdb to in-frame sequences with V and J called. These copies leave out some clones; in studies compared against another copy, an unresolved V gene accounts for under half, and the cause of the remainder is not known. The sample data list 60,000 to 75,000 clones, and roughly nine tenths of these were observed just once. Of the sample, more than 10% is held by the ten largest clones. This sample comprised peripheral blood, obtained from a patient treated with proton-based radiotherapy. All receptors derive from a man at least 80 years old with esophageal cancer.

The chain uses TRBV30 and TRBJ2-2; D perhaps matches TRBD2 (6 bases). Trimming stripped 4 bases from V and 2 bases from J, with 11 bases between. Per germline, CDR1 GTSNPN and CDR2 SVGIG (reference sequence). The CDR3 runs to 14 residues. This CDR3 reads CAWKTGTNTGELFF. DNA for the CDR3: TGTGCCTGGAAAACCGGGACTAACACCGGGGAGCTGTTTTTT.

This rearrangement joins TRBV19 to TRBJ2-2; D call uncertain. The V end lost 3 bases, the J end lost 2 bases, and 10 bases lay between the germline ends. The CDR3 sequence is 15 residues long. Germline V gene data show CDR1 as LNHDA and CDR2 as SQIVND (reference sequence). The CDR3 region is CASSISSINTGELFF. Here the CDR3 DNA reads TGTGCCAGTAGTATCAGTAGTATAAACACCGGGGAGCTGTTTTTT.

The gene calls are TRBV6-1 and TRBJ2-7, with 11 bases fitting TRBD2. CDR1 and CDR2 (germline): MNHNS, SASEGT. This CDR3 has 15 amino acids. J lost 6 bases, V lost 11 bases, and 15 bases had no gene match. The CDR3 protein is CAGGDRGTSGREQYF. Written as DNA, the CDR3 is TGTGCCGGAGGGGACAGAGGGACTAGCGGCCGCGAGCAGTACTTC.

This rearrangement joins TRBV2 to TRBJ1-5; D remains ambiguous. Germline-derived CDR1 and CDR2 are SNHLY and FYNNEI. Trimming cost V 4 bases and J 6 bases, with 13 bases left between them. CDR3 length: 14 residues. CDR3 residues: CASSGWTLGQPQHF. DNA of the CDR3: TGTGCCAGCAGTGGTTGGACTCTAGGTCAGCCCCAGCATTTT.

V gene TRBV15 combines with J gene TRBJ2-5; no reliable D call. In germline, CDR1 is LNHNV, CDR2 YYDKDF (reference sequence). Trimming cost V 1 base and J 4 bases, with 10 bases left between them. CDR3 size: 14 residues. The chain's CDR3 is CATSRVGELETQYF. The CDR3 nucleotides are TGTGCCACCAGCAGAGTTGGCGAACTAGAGACCCAGTACTTC.

The gene calls are TRBV30 and TRBJ1-4; D unresolved. The CDR3 totals 14 residues. V was pared by 0 bases and J by 5 bases, with 10 bases between. Germline loops: CDR1 GTSNPN, CDR2 SVGIG (reference sequence). The CDR3 DNA sequence: TGTGCCTGGAGTGTAGGCAGTGACAATGAAAAACTGTTTTTT. Translation gives CAWSVGSDNEKLFF.

J is TRBJ2-7 and V is TRBV6-1, with 9 bases matching TRBD1. The CDR3 loop spans 16 amino acids. V lost 4 bases and J lost 4; bases outside the gene matches: 11. CDR1 is MNHNS and CDR2 is SASEGT in the germline V gene. The CDR3 is CASSALRDRVRYEQYF. The CDR3 DNA reads as TGTGCCAGCAGTGCCCTCCGGGACAGGGTTAGGTACGAGCAGTACTTC.

In its sample, this clone was seen once. The chain employs TRBV4-3 and TRBJ1-2; D is perhaps TRBD1 (6 bases). CDR3 size: 13 residues. V gave up 0 bases and J gave up 7 bases, with 9 bases separating them. Germline assignment: CDR1 LGHNA and CDR2 YSLEER. The CDR3, as DNA: TGCGCCAGCAGCCAAGACAGGGGACCTGGCTACACCTTC. Its protein product is CASSQDRGPGYTF.

This clone has more than one count but fewer than ten. CDR3 region: CASSQKGGGGYTF. Here the CDR3 DNA reads TGTGCCAGCAGCCAGAAAGGAGGAGGTGGCTACACCTTC. The chain couples TRBV5-6 to TRBJ1-2, with unresolved D. CDR3 size: 13 residues. Germline V lookup: CDR1 SGHDT, CDR2 YYEEEE. V was cut by 4 bases and J by 7 bases, with 14 bases left in between.

The rearrangement joins TRBV6-5 to TRBJ1-1; D remains unclear. CDR3 size: 13 residues. The germline V gene encodes CDR1 MNHEY and CDR2 SVGAGI. V was trimmed by 5 bases and J by 6 bases, leaving 13 bases between them. The CDR3 protein is CASSRTRRAEAFF. CDR3 in DNA: TGTGCCAGCAGTAGAACACGACGCGCTGAAGCTTTCTTT.

This chain connects TRBV11-2 to TRBJ2-1, with TRBD2 matching 9 bases. From germline, CDR1 is SGHAT and CDR2 FQNNGV. The CDR3 is made up of 15 amino acids. The J segment lost 1 base and the V segment lost 4 bases, leaving 2 bases of the junction unmatched. CDR3 sequence reads: CASSSGLASYNEQFF. The CDR3 region has the DNA TGTGCCAGCAGCTCGGGACTAGCATCCTACAATGAGCAGTTCTTC.

This clone was found a few times. The chain couples TRBV7-8 to TRBJ2-1; D not certain. Trimming left V 2 bases short and J 9 bases short, with 14 bases between. The germline V gene encodes CDR1 SGHVS and CDR2 FQNEAQ. The CDR3 runs 14 residues. The CDR3 bases are TGTGCCAGCAGCTTATCTGGCAGACAAGGTGAGCAGTTCTTC. Its translation is CASSLSGRQGEQFF. Full variable domain (rest looked up from reference TRBV7-8 and TRBJ2-1): GAGVSQSPRYKVAKRGQDVALRCDPISGHVSLFWYQQALGQGPEFLTYFQNEAQLDKSGLPSDRFFAERPEGSVSTLKIQRTQQEDSAVYLCASSLSGRQGEQFFGPGTRLTVL.

The chain joins TRBV25-1 to TRBJ2-1; the D gene is possibly TRBD2 (6 bases). Germline V gene lookup returns CDR1 MGHDK and CDR2 SYGVNS. Trimming took 2 bases from V and 1 from J, leaving 9 bases between them. The CDR3 spans 15 residues. The CDR3: CASSEHSGSYNEQFF. The CDR3 bases are TGTGCCAGCAGTGAACATAGCGGATCCTACAATGAGCAGTTCTTC.

The chain carries TRBV18 and TRBJ1-3; 8 positions agree with TRBD1. The CDR3 loop spans 16 amino acids. V lost 3 bases and J lost 4; bases outside the gene matches: 8. Germline lookup yields CDR1 KGHSH and CDR2 LQKENI. CDR3: CASSPSTGTGGNTIYF. The CDR3 DNA is TGTGCCAGCTCACCTAGTACCGGGACAGGAGGAAACACCATATATTTT.

The CDR3 loop is CASSAGREVYEQYF. CDR3 sequence (DNA): TGTGCCAGCTCAGCCGGGCGGGAGGTTTACGAGCAGTACTTC. The chain combines TRBV18 with TRBJ2-5; 8 bases match TRBD2. The end of the DNA fits TRBJ2-7 better, so the J call may be wrong. The CDR3 has 14 amino acids. CDR1 KGHSH and CDR2 LQKENI come from the germline V gene.

The chain combines TRBV7-2 with TRBJ2-1; tentatively, D is TRBD1 or TRBD2 (5 bases each). The germline V and J ends were trimmed by 5 bases and 14 bases, with 19 bases remaining between them. CDR3 length: 13 residues. From germline, CDR1 is SGHTA and CDR2 FQGNSA. Here the CDR3 DNA reads TGTGCCAGCAGCCCTGGGACGGGGCCCTCCAAGTTCTTC. Amino acid sequence: CASSPGTGPSKFF. Using reference TRBV7-2 and TRBJ2-1 for the parts outside the CDR3, the full variable domain is GAGVSQSPSNKVTEKGKDVELRCDPISGHTALYWYRQSLGQGLEFLIYFQGNSAPDKSGLPSDRFSAERTGGSVSTLTIQRTQQEDSAVYLCASSPGTGPSKFFGPGTRLTVL.

This sequence joins TRBV5-4 and TRBJ1-1; 7 bases match TRBD1. V shed 4 bases, J shed 4 bases, and the junction held 4 bases outside the gene matches. This CDR3 has 13 amino acids. Germline CDR1 reads SGHNT; CDR2 reads YYREEE (reference sequence). The CDR3 loop reads CASSMQGGTEAFF. CDR3 DNA: TGTGCCAGCAGCATGCAGGGGGGCACTGAAGCTTTCTTT.

This chain links TRBV7-2 with TRBJ2-3; D uncertain. V lost 3 bases and J 4 bases, leaving 8 bases between the germline ends. CDR3 length equals 13 residues. The germline CDR1 and CDR2 sequences are SGHTA and FQGNSA. CDR3 nucleotides: TGTGCCAGCAGCTTGGAGTGGTCAGATACGCAGTATTTT. Protein product: CASSLEWSDTQYF.

The DNA of the CDR3 is TGCGCCAGCAGCAGACTAGCGGGGGTCCAAGAGACCCAGTACTTC. Translation: CASSRLAGVQETQYF. V and J are TRBV5-1 and TRBJ2-5, with 12 bases that match TRBD2. Trimming cost V 4 bases and J 1 base; bases outside gene matches: 2. From germline, CDR1 is SGHRS and CDR2 YFSETQ. The CDR3 sequence is 15 residues long.

The J gene is TRBJ2-3, the V gene TRBV30; D may match TRBD1 or TRBD2 (6 bases each). The CDR3 runs 14 residues. V dropped 0 bases and J dropped 6 bases, with 13 bases sitting between them. Per germline, CDR1 GTSNPN and CDR2 SVGIG (reference sequence). The CDR3 loop is CAWSVGGYGDTQYF. The CDR3 DNA sequence: TGTGCCTGGAGTGTCGGGGGCTACGGGGATACGCAGTATTTT.